What follows is one TCR beta chain and its context. CDR1 and CDR2 (germline): MGHRA, YSYEKL. The CDR3 totals 15 residues. V was shortened by 1 base and J by 7 bases, with 11 bases between the two germline ends. RNA-based 3' RACE libraries used unique molecular identifiers. TCRdb independently ran MiXCR on the 3' RACE reads; one entry per CDR3 protein. The sample records about 40,000 distinct CDR3 sequences, just over 6.5% being singletons. This record belongs to a study of HIV-infected children after antiretroviral therapy interruption. Study-level information: Children were on planned treatment interruption or continuous treatment. Recorded EBV and CMV exposure existed for most children. Interruption-arm samples span weeks 0, 12, interruption end (24 or 48), and about 3 years post-study.

Documented treatment: PENTA 11 planned treatment interruption arm or continuous ART arm. Naive CD4+ CD45RA+ CD45RO- T cells were sorted from thawed PBMCs. V is TRBV4-1 and J is TRBJ1-6; D call uncertain. This sequence was found in a pool of human donors with HIV. The starting material was CD45RA+ CD4+ T cells from PBMCs, pooled from several time points, obtained from a donor given antiretroviral therapy, either interrupted or continuous. Subset here: naive CD4+ CD45RA+ CD45RO- T cells. This chain's CDR3 is CASSQGYGGNSPLHF. In DNA form, the CDR3 reads TGCGCCAGCAGCCAAGGATATGGAGGGAATTCACCCCTCCACTTT.